Presented here are 12 T cell receptor beta chains from one specimen sequenced in a study of blood T cell repertoires in COVID-19. TCRdb's copy holds only in-frame clones and misses some; the assay was immunoSEQ multiplex PCR. The sample yields a few hundred thousand clones, approximately 85% seen once. The sample was peripheral blood. Every receptor here comes from a man between 40 and 49 years old with acute or convalescent COVID-19.

The chain is built from TRBV3-1 (or the pseudogene TRBV3-2) and TRBJ2-4, with TRBD2 as a possible D gene (6 bases). Per the germline V gene, CDR1 is LGHDT and CDR2 is YNNKEL (reference sequence). The germline V and J ends were trimmed by 4 bases and 3 bases, with 10 bases remaining between them. CDR3 length equals 14 residues. The DNA of the CDR3 is TGTGCCAGCAGCCCCCTCGGGGGCAAAAACATTCAGTACTTC. As protein: CASSPLGGKNIQYF.

This clone was counted a few times. This rearrangement joins TRBV14 to TRBJ1-2; TRBD1 matches at 9 bases. Unmatched junction bases numbered 4, after V lost 1 base and J lost 1 base. The germline V gene has CDR1 SGHDN and CDR2 FVKESK. The CDR3 has 16 amino acids. CDR3: CASSQVGTGNNYGYTF. The CDR3 DNA reads TGTGCCAGCAGCCAAGTTGGGACAGGGAATAACTATGGCTACACCTTC.

This chain connects TRBV6-2 or TRBV6-3 to TRBJ2-2; a weak D match, TRBD1 (5 bases). CDR1 MNHEY and CDR2 SVGEGT come from the germline V gene. The CDR3 consists of 16 residues. Trimming left V 6 bases short and J 7 bases short, with 21 bases between. Here the CDR3 reads CASSRPDQGRGGELFF. In DNA, the CDR3 is TGTGCCAGCAGCCGGCCCGATCAGGGCCGAGGCGGGGAGCTGTTTTTT.

The chain couples TRBV30 to TRBJ2-7, with 7 bases lining up with TRBD1. The trim removed 3 bases at V and 2 bases at J, leaving 4 bases unmatched. There are 13 residues in the CDR3. Germline lookup yields CDR1 GTSNPN and CDR2 SVGIG (reference sequence). In DNA form, the CDR3 reads TGTGCCTGGAGGGCCGGGACAGCCTACGAGCAGTACTTC. This sequence encodes CAWRAGTAYEQYF. Full variable domain (rest looked up from reference TRBV30 and TRBJ2-7): SQTIHQWPATLVQPVGSPLSLECTVEGTSNPNLYWYRQAAGRGLQLLFYSVGIGQISSEVPQNLSASRPQDRQFILSSKKLLLSDSGFYLCAWRAGTAYEQYFGPGTRLTVT.

The genes are TRBV19 and TRBJ2-1; maybe TRBD2 (5 bases). The CDR3 is 16 residues long. Trimming pared 5 bases from V and 7 bases from J, leaving 21 bases between. Germline loops: CDR1 LNHDA, CDR2 SQIVND (reference sequence). The CDR3 loop reads CASSPSGILNSNEQFF. CDR3 coding DNA: TGTGCCAGTAGTCCGTCCGGGATTTTGAATTCGAATGAGCAGTTCTTC.

This chain joins TRBV3-1 (or the pseudogene TRBV3-2) and TRBJ2-2; 7 nucleotides line up with TRBD1. Germline-derived CDR1 and CDR2 are LGHDT and YNNKEL (reference sequence). This CDR3 region has 15 residues. After removal of 5 bases from V and 2 bases from J, the junction contained 5 bases not matched to a gene. Here the CDR3 reads CASSSRDSNTGELFF. DNA for the CDR3: TGTGCCAGCAGCTCCCGGGACAGCAACACCGGGGAGCTGTTTTTT.

The chain carries TRBV3-1 (or the pseudogene TRBV3-2) and TRBJ2-7; TRBD1 is a possible D gene (5 bases). The V end was cut by 3 bases, the J end by 5 bases, with 11 bases between. The CDR3 has 13 amino acids. The germline gives CDR1 LGHDT, CDR2 YNNKEL (reference sequence). Here the CDR3 DNA reads TGTGCCAGCAGCCAGTTTAGGGGTCACGAGCAGTACTTC. Translating gives CASSQFRGHEQYF.

This chain uses TRBV6-5 with TRBJ1-1; D is possibly TRBD1 (5 bases). This CDR3 is 13 amino acids long. Trimming cost V 7 bases and J 3 bases, with 12 bases left between them. Germline CDR1 reads MNHEY; CDR2 reads SVGAGI. In DNA form, the CDR3 reads TGTGCCAGCACCAAGTCCAGGGACACTGAAGCTTTCTTT. This gives the protein CASTKSRDTEAFF.

CDR3 DNA: TGTGCCACGCAGGGGGCGGCCCTCAATTCACCCCTCCACTTT. Its translation is CATQGAALNSPLHF. The genes are TRBV19 and TRBJ1-6; the match to TRBD1 covers 8 bases. With 10 bases clipped from V and 7 bases from J, the junction kept 9 bases outside the gene matches. The CDR3 runs to 14 residues. Germline V CDR1 and CDR2: LNHDA, SQIVND (reference sequence).

This chain uses TRBV7-2 with TRBJ2-1; D uncertain. Germline V gives CDR1 SGHTA, CDR2 FQGNSA. Trimming shortened V by 2 bases and J by 7 bases, and 9 bases separated the two germline ends. The length of the CDR3 is 13 residues. The CDR3 coding sequence is TGTGCCAGCAGCTTATCCCCGAGGAATGAGCAGTTCTTC. It codes for CASSLSPRNEQFF.

The V call is TRBV30, the J call TRBJ1-1; possibly TRBD1 for D (5 bases). The ends were cut back, 0 bases at V and 3 bases at J, with 8 bases in the middle. The length of the CDR3 is 13 residues. Germline lookup yields CDR1 GTSNPN and CDR2 SVGIG (reference sequence). The CDR3 here is CAWSVVGDTEAFF. CDR3 in DNA: TGTGCCTGGAGTGTCGTAGGGGACACTGAAGCTTTCTTT.

This clone was observed a single time. The chain joins TRBV19 to TRBJ1-4; no clear D gene. Germline V gene sequence: CDR1 LNHDA, CDR2 SQIVND (reference sequence). Trimming pared 2 bases from V and 2 bases from J, leaving 18 bases between. The CDR3 runs to 18 residues. The CDR3 nucleotides are TGTGCCAGTAGTATAACCCCCCCCGGGGTAGGGACTAATGAAAAACTGTTTTTT. This sequence encodes CASSITPPGVGTNEKLFF.